This TCR beta chain was obtained from a study of blood T cell repertoires in COVID-19. The overall study: Samples of COVID-19 (acute and convalescent) were obtained from the United States, Italy and Spain. PBMCs, B-cell-depleted T cells, or T cells provided the cDNA or gDNA that made up the material.

The CDR3 is 16 amino acids. The germline gives CDR1 SGHRS, CDR2 YFSETQ. V shed 0 bases and J shed 4 bases, with 13 bases lying between them. The repertoire was sequenced with immunoSEQ multiplex PCR; TCRdb's copy has only in-frame clones and lacks some. The sample lists about 210,000 clones; less than 90% were seen once. The chain recombines TRBV5-1 with TRBJ2-2; possibly TRBD2 for D (5 bases). This TCR was sampled from an older woman with acute or convalescent COVID-19. Sequencing was performed on peripheral blood. In DNA form, the CDR3 reads TGCGCCAGCAGCTTGGGGAGTAGCGTGGTCACCGGGGAGCTGTTTTTT. Translated: CASSLGSSVVTGELFF. The variable domain in full, with the rest retrieved from reference TRBV5-1 and TRBJ2-2, is KAGVTQTPRYLIKTRGQQVTLSCSPISGHRSVSWYQQTPGQGLQFLFEYFSETQRNKGNFPGRFSGRQFSNSRSEMNVSTLELGDSALYLCASSLGSSVVTGELFFGEGSRLTVL.